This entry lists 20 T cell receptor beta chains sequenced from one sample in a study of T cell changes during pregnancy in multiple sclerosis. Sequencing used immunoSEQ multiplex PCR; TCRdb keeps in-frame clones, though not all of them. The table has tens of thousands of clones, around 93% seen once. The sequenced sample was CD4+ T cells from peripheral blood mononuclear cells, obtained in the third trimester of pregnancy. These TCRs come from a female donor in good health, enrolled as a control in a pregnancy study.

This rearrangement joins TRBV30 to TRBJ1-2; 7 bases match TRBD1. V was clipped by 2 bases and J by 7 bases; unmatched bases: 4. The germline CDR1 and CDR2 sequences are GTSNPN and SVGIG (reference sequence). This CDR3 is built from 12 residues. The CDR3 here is CAWSSGTAGYTF. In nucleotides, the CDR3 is TGTGCCTGGAGTTCCGGGACAGCTGGCTACACCTTC.

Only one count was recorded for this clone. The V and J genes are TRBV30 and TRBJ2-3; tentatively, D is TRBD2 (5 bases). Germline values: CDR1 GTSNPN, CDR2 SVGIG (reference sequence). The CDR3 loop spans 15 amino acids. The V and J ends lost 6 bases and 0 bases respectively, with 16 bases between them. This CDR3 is CACLPGIGSTDTQYF. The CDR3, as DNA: TGTGCCTGCCTCCCGGGGATAGGTAGCACAGATACGCAGTATTTT.

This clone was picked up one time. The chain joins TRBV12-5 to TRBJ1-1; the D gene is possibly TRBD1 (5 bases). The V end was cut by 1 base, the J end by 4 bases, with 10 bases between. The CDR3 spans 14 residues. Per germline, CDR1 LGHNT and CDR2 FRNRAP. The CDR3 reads CASGLGQGLTEAFF. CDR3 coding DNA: TGTGCTAGTGGTTTGGGCCAGGGCCTCACTGAAGCTTTCTTT.

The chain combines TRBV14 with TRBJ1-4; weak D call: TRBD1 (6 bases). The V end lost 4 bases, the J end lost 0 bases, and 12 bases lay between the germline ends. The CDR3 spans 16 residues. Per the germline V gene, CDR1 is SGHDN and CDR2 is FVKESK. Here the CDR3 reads CASSRKTGATNEKLFF. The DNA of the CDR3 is TGTGCCAGCAGCCGAAAGACAGGAGCAACTAATGAAAAACTGTTTTTT.

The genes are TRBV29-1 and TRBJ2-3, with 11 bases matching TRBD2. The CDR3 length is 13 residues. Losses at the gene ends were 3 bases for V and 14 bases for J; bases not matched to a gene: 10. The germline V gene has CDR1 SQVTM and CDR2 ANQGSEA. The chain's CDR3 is CSVDRFSGGARYF. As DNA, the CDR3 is TGCAGCGTTGACCGCTTTAGCGGGGGGGCCCGGTATTTT.

The CDR3 loop reads CASSRARNQPQHF. The CDR3 bases are TGTGCCAGCAGCCGCGCGCGCAATCAGCCCCAGCATTTT. The genes are TRBV7-2 and TRBJ1-5; D gene uncertain. The CDR3 loop spans 13 amino acids. Trimming removed 5 bases from V and 2 bases from J, with 7 bases in between. Per germline, CDR1 SGHTA and CDR2 FQGNSA. Full variable domain (outside the CDR3, taken from reference TRBV7-2 and TRBJ1-5): GAGVSQSPSNKVTEKGKDVELRCDPISGHTALYWYRQSLGQGLEFLIYFQGNSAPDKSGLPSDRFSAERTGGSVSTLTIQRTQQEDSAVYLCASSRARNQPQHFGDGTRLSIL.

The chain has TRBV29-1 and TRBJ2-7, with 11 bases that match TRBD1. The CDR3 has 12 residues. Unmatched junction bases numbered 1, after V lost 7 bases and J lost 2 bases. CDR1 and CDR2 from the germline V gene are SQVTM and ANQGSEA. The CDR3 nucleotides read TGCAGCGCGGGACAGGGGGCCTACGAGCAGTACTTC. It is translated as CSAGQGAYEQYF.

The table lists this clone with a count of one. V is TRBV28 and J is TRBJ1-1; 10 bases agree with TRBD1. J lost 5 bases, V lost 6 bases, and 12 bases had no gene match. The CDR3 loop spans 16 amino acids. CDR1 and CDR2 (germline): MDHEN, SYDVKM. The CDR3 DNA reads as TGTGCCAGCAGGGGAAGACAGGGGGCCAAGACTACTGAAGCTTTCTTT. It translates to CASRGRQGAKTTEAFF.

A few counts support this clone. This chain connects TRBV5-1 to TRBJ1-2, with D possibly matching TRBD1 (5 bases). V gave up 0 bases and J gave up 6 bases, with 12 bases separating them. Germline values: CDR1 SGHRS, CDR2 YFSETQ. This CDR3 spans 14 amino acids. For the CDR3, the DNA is TGCGCCAGCAGCTTGGTATCTCAGGGAAATGGCTACACCTTC. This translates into CASSLVSQGNGYTF. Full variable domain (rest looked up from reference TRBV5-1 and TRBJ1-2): KAGVTQTPRYLIKTRGQQVTLSCSPISGHRSVSWYQQTPGQGLQFLFEYFSETQRNKGNFPGRFSGRQFSNSRSEMNVSTLELGDSALYLCASSLVSQGNGYTFGSGTRLTVV.

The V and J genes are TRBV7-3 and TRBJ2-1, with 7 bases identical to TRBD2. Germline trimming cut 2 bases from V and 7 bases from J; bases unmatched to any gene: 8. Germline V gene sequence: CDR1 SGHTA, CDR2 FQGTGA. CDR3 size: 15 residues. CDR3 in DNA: TGTGCCAGCAGCTTAGGGCTAGCGGCTAGAAATGAGCAGTTCTTC. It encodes CASSLGLAARNEQFF.

CDR3 in DNA: TGTGCCAGCAGCTTAGGGGCAGGGCCCAATCAGCCCCAGCATTTT. Residues: CASSLGAGPNQPQHF. The genes are TRBV7-2 and TRBJ1-5; perhaps TRBD1 as D (5 bases). This CDR3 is 15 amino acids long. Germline CDR1 is SGHTA and CDR2 is FQGNSA. V lost 1 base to trimming and J lost 3 bases, with 10 bases between them.

Here the CDR3 reads CASSRPGGRRTGELFF. CDR3 DNA sequence: TGTGCCAGCAGCCGTCCGGGGGGACGGCGCACCGGGGAGCTGTTTTTT. The chain has TRBV7-2 and TRBJ2-2, with 7 nucleotides matching TRBD2. Germline CDR1 is SGHTA and CDR2 is FQGNSA. This CDR3 contains 16 residues. The trim removed 5 bases at V and 4 bases at J, leaving 10 bases unmatched.

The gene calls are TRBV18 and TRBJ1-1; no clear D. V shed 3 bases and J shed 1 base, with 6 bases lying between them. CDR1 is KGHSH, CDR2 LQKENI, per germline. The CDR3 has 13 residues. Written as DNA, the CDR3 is TGTGCCAGCTCACCCACACCGAACACTGAAGCTTTCTTT. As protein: CASSPTPNTEAFF.

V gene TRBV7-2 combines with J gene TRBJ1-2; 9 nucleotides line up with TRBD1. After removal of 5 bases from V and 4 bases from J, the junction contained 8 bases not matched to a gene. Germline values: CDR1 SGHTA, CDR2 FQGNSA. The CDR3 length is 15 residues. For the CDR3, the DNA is TGTGCCAGCAGCAGAGATGTGGACAGGGGCTATGGCTACACCTTC. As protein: CASSRDVDRGYGYTF.

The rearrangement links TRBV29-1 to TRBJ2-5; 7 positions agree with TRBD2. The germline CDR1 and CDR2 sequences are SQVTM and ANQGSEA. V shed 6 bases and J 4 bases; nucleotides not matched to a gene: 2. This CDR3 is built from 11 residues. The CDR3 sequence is CSVGGGETQYF. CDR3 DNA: TGCAGCGTGGGGGGGGGAGAGACCCAGTACTTC.

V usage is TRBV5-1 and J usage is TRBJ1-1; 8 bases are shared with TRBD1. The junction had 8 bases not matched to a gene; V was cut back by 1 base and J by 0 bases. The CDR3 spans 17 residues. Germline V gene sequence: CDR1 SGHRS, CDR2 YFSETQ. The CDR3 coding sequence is TGCGCCAGCAGCTTGAACGGACAGGGAACAATGAACACTGAAGCTTTCTTT. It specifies CASSLNGQGTMNTEAFF.

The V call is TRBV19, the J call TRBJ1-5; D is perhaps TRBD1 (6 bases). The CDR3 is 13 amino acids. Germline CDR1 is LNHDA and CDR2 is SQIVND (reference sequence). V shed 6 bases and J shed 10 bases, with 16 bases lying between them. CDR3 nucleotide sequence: TGTGCCAGTAGCCGGGGCAGGGGATATCCCCAGCATTTT. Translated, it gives CASSRGRGYPQHF.

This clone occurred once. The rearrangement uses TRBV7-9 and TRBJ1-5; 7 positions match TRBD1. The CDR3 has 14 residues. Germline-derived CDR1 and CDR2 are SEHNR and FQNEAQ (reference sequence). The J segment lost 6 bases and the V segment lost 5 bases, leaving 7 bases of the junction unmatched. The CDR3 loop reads CASSLTGVGQPQHF. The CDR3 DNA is TGTGCCAGCAGCCTCACAGGGGTGGGTCAGCCCCAGCATTTT.

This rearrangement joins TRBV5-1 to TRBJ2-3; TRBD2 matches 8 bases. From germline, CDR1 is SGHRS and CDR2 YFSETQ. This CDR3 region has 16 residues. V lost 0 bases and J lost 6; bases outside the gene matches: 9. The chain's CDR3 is CASSLALTGGPDTQYF. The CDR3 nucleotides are TGCGCCAGCAGCTTGGCCTTGACGGGGGGGCCCGATACGCAGTATTTT.

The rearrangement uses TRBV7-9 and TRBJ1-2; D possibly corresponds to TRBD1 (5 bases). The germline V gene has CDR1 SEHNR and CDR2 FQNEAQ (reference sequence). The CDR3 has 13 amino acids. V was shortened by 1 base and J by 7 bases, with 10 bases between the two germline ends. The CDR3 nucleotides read TGTGCCAGCAGCTTAGGAGCCGGGGGTGGCTACACCTTC. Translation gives CASSLGAGGGYTF.